These 30 T cell receptor beta chains were sequenced from one sample in a study of brain metastases from non-small cell lung cancer (dated by TCRdb to the late 2010s). Receptor libraries were prepared by the immunoSEQ multiplex PCR assay. This immuneACCESS table, as held by TCRdb, lists in-frame sequences with V and J called but not all clones. Of the missing ones, under half trace to an unresolved V gene in checked studies; the others have no known cause. The sample has about 1,600 clones on record, approximately 86% of them singletons. The ten largest clones represent around 18% of the sample. The sequencing input was primary lung tumor tissue. The cell subset or site label here, explained by the study, means: primary lung tumor paired with brain metastasis. These receptors all come from a donor at least 40 years old with non-small cell lung cancer.

This clone appeared a single time. The chain carries TRBV11-3 and TRBJ1-1, with D hard to call. The CDR3 is made up of 18 amino acids. In germline, CDR1 is SGHNT, CDR2 YENEEA. Trimming removed 5 bases from V and 2 bases from J, with 24 bases in between. CDR3 sequence (DNA): TGTGCCAGCAGCGCACGCGAGTTGGGATTCGGGAAAAACACTGAAGCTTTCTTT. Its protein product is CASSARELGFGKNTEAFF.

The chain links TRBV7-9 to TRBJ2-3; tentatively, D is TRBD1 or TRBD2 (6 bases each). With 5 bases removed from V and 2 bases from J, the gap between germline ends came to 14 bases. The CDR3 is made up of 15 amino acids. CDR1 is SEHNR, CDR2 FQNEAQ, per germline (reference sequence). CDR3 region: CASSGSPGATDTQYF. The DNA for the CDR3 is TGTGCCAGCAGCGGTTCCCCGGGGGCCACAGATACGCAGTATTTT.

The chain has TRBV5-1 and TRBJ1-2; D is possibly TRBD1 (6 bases). Trimming shortened V by 7 bases and J by 5 bases, and 18 bases separated the two germline ends. From germline, CDR1 is SGHRS and CDR2 YFSETQ. The CDR3 totals 14 residues. The CDR3 coding sequence is TGCGCCAGCTCAAATGGGGGCGGAGCATATGGCTACACCTTC. Its protein is CASSNGGGAYGYTF.

This clone has just a few counts. CDR3 in amino acids: CASSLAVRGAGYTF. The CDR3 DNA follows: TGTGCCAGCAGCTTAGCGGTACGGGGGGCTGGCTACACCTTC. The chain is built from TRBV7-2 and TRBJ1-2; TRBD1 might be the D (6 bases). Germline CDR1 reads SGHTA; CDR2 reads FQGNSA. This CDR3 region has 14 residues. V lost 0 bases to trimming and J lost 7 bases, with 12 bases between them.

The genes are TRBV4-2 and TRBJ2-2; 12 bases line up with TRBD1. V was pared by 4 bases and J by 7 bases, with 1 base of the junction left unmatched. Germline lookup yields CDR1 LGHNA and CDR2 YNFKEQ. The CDR3 is 14 residues long. DNA of the CDR3: TGTGCCAGCAGCCGGGACAGGGGGCTCGGGGAGCTGTTTTTT. This sequence encodes CASSRDRGLGELFF.

This rearrangement joins TRBV29-1 to TRBJ2-7; the match to TRBD1 covers 8 bases. The CDR3 contains 13 residues. From germline, CDR1 is SQVTM and CDR2 ANQGSEA. After removal of 1 base from V and 6 bases from J, the junction contained 5 bases not matched to a gene. The CDR3 is CSVEGQGLSEQYF. Written as DNA, the CDR3 is TGCAGCGTTGAAGGACAGGGGTTATCCGAGCAGTACTTC.

This clone occurred once. V is TRBV6-1 and J is TRBJ2-6, with D possibly matching TRBD2 (5 bases). Looked up from germline, CDR1 is MNHNS and CDR2 is SASEGT. The CDR3 consists of 16 residues. Trimming removed 2 bases at V and 0 bases at J, with 8 bases between. Here the CDR3 DNA reads TGTGCCAGCAGTGAACACGAGGGCTCTGGGGCCAACGTCCTGACTTTC. It encodes CASSEHEGSGANVLTF.

V usage is TRBV2 and J usage is TRBJ1-4, with TRBD1 as a possible D gene (6 bases). Deletions cut 6 bases from V and 8 bases from J, with 13 bases between. This CDR3 is built from 13 residues. The germline CDR1 and CDR2 sequences are SNHLY and FYNNEI. This CDR3 reads CASRTTGIEKLFF. CDR3 bases: TGTGCCAGCAGGACTACAGGGATAGAAAAACTGTTTTTT.

Regarding this clone: An end of the junction differs from the germline gene, which may be a read error. The chain uses TRBV5-1 and TRBJ1-2; possible D gene TRBD1, 6 bases. CDR1 SGHRS and CDR2 YFSETQ come from the germline V gene. The CDR3 has 12 amino acids. The CDR3 is CASSPGDPAGTF. The CDR3 DNA sequence: TGTGCCAGCAGCCCAGGGGACCCGGCCGGCACCTTC.

The rearrangement uses TRBV10-3 and TRBJ1-5; 8 positions match TRBD1. In germline, CDR1 is ENHRY, CDR2 SYGVKD. With V trimmed by 10 bases and J by 0 bases, 5 bases remained unmatched. The CDR3 is made up of 14 amino acids. The CDR3 region has the DNA TGTGCCACGCAGGGGGCTAATAGCAATCAGCCCCAGCATTTT. It specifies CATQGANSNQPQHF.

The chain uses TRBV2 and TRBJ2-7; tentative D call: TRBD1 (5 bases). Trimming removed 6 bases from V and 5 bases from J, with 8 bases in between. Germline V gives CDR1 SNHLY, CDR2 FYNNEI. CDR3 size: 11 residues. Here the CDR3 reads CASRTRDEQYF. CDR3 nucleotides: TGTGCCAGCAGAACCAGGGACGAGCAGTACTTC.

The J gene is TRBJ2-1, the V gene TRBV29-1, with TRBD2 matching 12 bases. Germline assignment: CDR1 SQVTM and CDR2 ANQGSEA. Germline trimming cut 3 bases from V and 9 bases from J; bases unmatched to any gene: 9. The CDR3 length is 15 residues. The CDR3 spells CSVEMTSGGRGEQFF. Here the CDR3 DNA reads TGCAGCGTTGAGATGACTAGCGGGGGCCGAGGTGAGCAGTTCTTC.

The chain recombines TRBV5-4 with TRBJ1-1; D is perhaps TRBD1 (6 bases). The CDR3 runs to 15 residues. Germline assignment: CDR1 SGHNT and CDR2 YYREEE (reference sequence). Trimming stripped 4 bases from V and 0 bases from J, with 13 bases between. The CDR3 DNA reads as TGTGCCAGCAGCACTCCGGACAGCATGAACACTGAAGCTTTCTTT. Encoded protein: CASSTPDSMNTEAFF.

The chain is built from TRBV6-5 and TRBJ1-2; 8 nucleotides align to TRBD1. The trim removed 3 bases at V and 4 bases at J, leaving 4 bases unmatched. The CDR3 contains 14 residues. The germline V gene encodes CDR1 MNHEY and CDR2 SVGAGI. CDR3 amino acids: CASSYFQGAYGYTF. CDR3 coding DNA: TGTGCCAGCAGTTATTTCCAGGGGGCCTATGGCTACACCTTC.

The CDR3 region has the DNA TGCGCCAGCAGCGGAGGACTAGCGGGGGGGTACCAAGAGACCCAGTACTTC. As protein: CASSGGLAGGYQETQYF. The chain uses TRBV5-1 and TRBJ2-5; 15 bases align to TRBD2. Germline loops: CDR1 SGHRS, CDR2 YFSETQ. This CDR3 contains 17 residues. The junction had 4 bases not matched to a gene; V was cut back by 4 bases and J by 0 bases.

This chain joins TRBV7-2 and TRBJ1-1; 7 bases line up with TRBD1. V was pared by 1 base and J by 3 bases, with 5 bases of the junction left unmatched. Germline assignment: CDR1 SGHTA and CDR2 FQGNSA. The length of the CDR3 is 15 residues. This chain's CDR3 is CASSLEGRGDTEAFF. The DNA for the CDR3 is TGTGCCAGCAGCTTAGAGGGCAGGGGGGACACTGAAGCTTTCTTT.

This sequence joins TRBV4-2 and TRBJ1-2; 8 bases map to TRBD1. Looked up from germline, CDR1 is LGHNA and CDR2 is YNFKEQ. V gave up 1 base and J gave up 2 bases; unmatched junction bases: 3. There are 15 residues in the CDR3. The CDR3 DNA is TGTGCCAGCAGCCAAGGACAGGGGCACAACTATGGCTACACCTTC. As protein: CASSQGQGHNYGYTF.

V and J are TRBV27 and TRBJ1-4; 8 positions match TRBD1. Trimming cost V 4 bases and J 12 bases; bases outside gene matches: 1. Germline V CDR1 and CDR2: MNHEY, SMNVEV (reference sequence). This CDR3 is built from 11 residues. CDR3 nucleotides: TGTGCCAGCAGTTCCAGGGGGCAACTGTTTTTT. This translates into CASSSRGQLFF. Drawing the rest from reference TRBV27 and TRBJ1-4, the complete variable domain is EAQVTQNPRYLITVTGKKLTVTCSQNMNHEYMSWYRQDPGLGLRQIYYSMNVEVTDKGDVPEGYKVSRKEKRNFPLILESPSPNQTSLYFCASSSRGQLFFGSGTQLSVL.

This chain joins TRBV15 and TRBJ2-5; TRBD2 aligns across 11 bases. The CDR3 length is 17 residues. The V segment lost 2 bases and the J segment 5 bases; nucleotides outside the gene matches: 10. Germline CDR1 LNHNV, CDR2 YYDKDF (reference sequence). DNA of the CDR3: TGTGCCACCAGCAGAATATTTAGCGGGGGGGCCGGCGAGACCCAGTACTTC. Protein product: CATSRIFSGGAGETQYF.

The V call is TRBV19, the J call TRBJ1-6, with unresolved D. There are 16 residues in the CDR3. Per the germline V gene, CDR1 is LNHDA and CDR2 is SQIVND (reference sequence). V lost 3 bases, J lost 6 bases, and 15 bases lay in between. In nucleotides, the CDR3 is TGTGCCAGTAGTATCAATTACGACAAATCTAATTCACCCCTCCACTTT. The encoded protein is CASSINYDKSNSPLHF.

This clone has a single count. The chain uses TRBV10-3 and TRBJ1-4, with 7 bases matching TRBD1. The CDR3 is 14 amino acids. The V gene's germline CDR1 is ENHRY and CDR2 SYGVKD. V dropped 6 bases and J dropped 5; count of bases not matched to a gene: 6. The CDR3 loop is CAIRGGQENEKLFF. CDR3 sequence (DNA): TGTGCCATCAGGGGAGGACAGGAGAATGAAAAACTGTTTTTT.

The V and J genes are TRBV3-1 (or the pseudogene TRBV3-2) and TRBJ2-5, with 9 bases identical to TRBD2. CDR1 LGHDT and CDR2 YNNKEL come from the germline V gene (reference sequence). V lost 7 bases and J lost 4; bases outside the gene matches: 13. CDR3 length: 16 residues. CDR3 DNA: TGTGCCAGCACCCTGGGGCAGGGAGCGGGGGGAGAGACCCAGTACTTC. Its translation: CASTLGQGAGGETQYF.

About this clone: This probably arose from a read error, given a far larger clone one base away. The V call is TRBV12-3 or TRBV12-4, the J call TRBJ1-6; no reliable D call. The CDR3 length is 13 residues. Deletions cut 2 bases from V and 12 bases from J, with 11 bases between. CDR3 coding DNA: TGTGCCAGCAGTTTAAATCTGGGGTTACCCCTCCACTTT. This sequence encodes CASSLNLGLPLHF.

The chain employs TRBV29-1 and TRBJ2-1; TRBD1 matches at 7 bases. Germline trimming cut 6 bases from V and 9 bases from J; bases unmatched to any gene: 8. The CDR3 contains 12 residues. Per the germline V gene, CDR1 is SQVTM and CDR2 is ANQGSEA. The CDR3: CSVERTGGEQFF. For the CDR3, the DNA is TGCAGCGTCGAAAGGACAGGCGGTGAGCAGTTCTTC.

The chain couples TRBV7-2 to TRBJ2-3; 7 nucleotides agree with TRBD2. Germline lookup yields CDR1 SGHTA and CDR2 FQGNSA. Germline trimming cut 10 bases from V and 0 bases from J; bases unmatched to any gene: 10. The CDR3 runs 15 residues. In DNA, the CDR3 is TGTGCCACCCACCGGGGAGGGACTAGCACAGATACGCAGTATTTT. Encoded protein: CATHRGGTSTDTQYF.

The gene calls are TRBV7-2 and TRBJ2-3; 10 bases line up with TRBD2. J gave up 3 bases and V 5 bases, and 5 bases lay outside the gene matches. The germline gives CDR1 SGHTA, CDR2 FQGNSA. The CDR3 length is 15 residues. CDR3 nucleotide sequence: TGTGCCAGCAGCGCAGCGGGGGGGGGTACAGATACGCAGTATTTT. As protein: CASSAAGGGTDTQYF.

The chain employs TRBV6-5 and TRBJ1-1; D unresolved. The germline V gene encodes CDR1 MNHEY and CDR2 SVGAGI. The ends were cut back, 2 bases at V and 2 bases at J, with 9 bases in the middle. The CDR3 has 14 residues. The CDR3 coding sequence is TGTGCCAGCAGTTACGGTGCACCCAACACTGAAGCTTTCTTT. Translated: CASSYGAPNTEAFF.

The DNA for the CDR3 is TGTGCCAGCTCACCAGGACAGGAATGGACCGGGGAGCTGTTTTTT. Amino acid sequence: CASSPGQEWTGELFF. The rearrangement joins TRBV18 to TRBJ2-2; TRBD1 agrees at 7 bases. V lost 2 bases, J lost 5 bases, and 5 bases stayed unmatched. CDR1 is KGHSH, CDR2 LQKENI, per germline. The CDR3 sequence is 15 residues long.

The chain links TRBV5-8 to TRBJ1-5; 12 bases agree with TRBD1. V shed 4 bases and J 6 bases; nucleotides not matched to a gene: 11. The CDR3 contains 17 residues. From germline, CDR1 is SGHTS and CDR2 YDEGEE. As DNA, the CDR3 is TGTGCCAGCAGCGAGGGGACAGGGGGCTTTGATTTTCAGCCCCAGCATTTT. Translated, it gives CASSEGTGGFDFQPQHF.

The chain couples TRBV6-6 to TRBJ2-4, with D possibly called TRBD1 or TRBD2 (5 bases each). Trimming shortened V by 1 base and J by 8 bases, and 9 bases separated the two germline ends. The CDR3 totals 13 residues. Germline values: CDR1 MNHNY, CDR2 SVGAGI (reference sequence). The CDR3 loop reads CASSYWGLDIQYF. The CDR3 nucleotides are TGTGCCAGCAGTTACTGGGGGTTGGACATTCAGTACTTC.